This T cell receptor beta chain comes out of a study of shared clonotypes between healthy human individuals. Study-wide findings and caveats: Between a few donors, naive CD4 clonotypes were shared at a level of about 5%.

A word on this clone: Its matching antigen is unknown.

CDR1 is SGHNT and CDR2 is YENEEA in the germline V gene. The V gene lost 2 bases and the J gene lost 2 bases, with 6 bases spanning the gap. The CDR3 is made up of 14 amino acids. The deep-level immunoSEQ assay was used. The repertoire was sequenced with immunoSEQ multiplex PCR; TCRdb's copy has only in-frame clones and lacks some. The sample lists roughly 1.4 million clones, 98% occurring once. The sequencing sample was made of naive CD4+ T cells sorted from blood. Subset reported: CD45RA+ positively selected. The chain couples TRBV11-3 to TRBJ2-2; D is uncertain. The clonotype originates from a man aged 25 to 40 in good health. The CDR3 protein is CASSLRPNTGELFF. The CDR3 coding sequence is TGTGCCAGCAGCTTAAGGCCAAACACCGGGGAGCTGTTTTTT.